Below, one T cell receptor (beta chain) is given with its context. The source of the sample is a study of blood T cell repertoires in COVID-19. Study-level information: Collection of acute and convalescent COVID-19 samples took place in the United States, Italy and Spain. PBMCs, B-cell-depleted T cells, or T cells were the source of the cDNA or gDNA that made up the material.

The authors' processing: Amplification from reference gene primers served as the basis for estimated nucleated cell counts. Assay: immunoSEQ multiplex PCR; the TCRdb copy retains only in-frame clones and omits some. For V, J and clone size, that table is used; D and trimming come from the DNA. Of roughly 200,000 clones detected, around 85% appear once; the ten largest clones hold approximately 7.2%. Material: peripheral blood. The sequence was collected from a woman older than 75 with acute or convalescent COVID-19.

CDR3 sequence reads: CASSIDSGTGELFF. The CDR3 coding sequence is TGTGCCAGTAGTATAGATTCGGGCACCGGGGAGCTGTTTTTT. This rearrangement joins TRBV19 to TRBJ2-2; D is uncertain. There are 14 residues in the CDR3. Trimming removed 0 bases from V and 4 bases from J, with 6 bases in between. Per germline, CDR1 LNHDA and CDR2 SQIVND (reference sequence).